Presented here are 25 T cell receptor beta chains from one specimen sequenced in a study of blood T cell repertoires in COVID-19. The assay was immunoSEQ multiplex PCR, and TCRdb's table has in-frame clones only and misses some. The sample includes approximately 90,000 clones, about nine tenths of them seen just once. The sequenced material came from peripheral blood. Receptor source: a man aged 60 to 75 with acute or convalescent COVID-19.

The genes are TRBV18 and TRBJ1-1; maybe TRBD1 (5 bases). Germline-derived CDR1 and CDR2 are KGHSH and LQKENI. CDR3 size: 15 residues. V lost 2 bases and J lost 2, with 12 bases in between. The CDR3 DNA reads TGTGCCAGCTCACCAGTGACAGACATTAACACTGAAGCTTTCTTT. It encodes CASSPVTDINTEAFF.

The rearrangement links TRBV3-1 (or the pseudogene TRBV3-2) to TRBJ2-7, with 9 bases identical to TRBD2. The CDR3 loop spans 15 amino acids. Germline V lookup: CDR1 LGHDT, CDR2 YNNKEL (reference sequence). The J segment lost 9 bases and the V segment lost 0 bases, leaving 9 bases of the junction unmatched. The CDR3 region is CASSQDRTSATGQYF. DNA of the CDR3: TGTGCCAGCAGCCAAGATCGGACTAGCGCTACGGGGCAGTACTTC.

CDR3 DNA: TGTGCCAGCAGCCAAGTTGGAGGGCCTGGAAACACCATATATTTT. Protein sequence: CASSQVGGPGNTIYF. The chain recombines TRBV3-1 (or the pseudogene TRBV3-2) with TRBJ1-3; no reliable D call. Germline lookup yields CDR1 LGHDT and CDR2 YNNKEL (reference sequence). The CDR3 consists of 15 residues. V was trimmed by 1 base and J by 2 bases, leaving 9 bases between them.

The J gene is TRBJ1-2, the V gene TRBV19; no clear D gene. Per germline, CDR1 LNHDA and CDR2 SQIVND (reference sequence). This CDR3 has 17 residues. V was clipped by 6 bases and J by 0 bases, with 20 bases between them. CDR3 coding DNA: TGTGCCAGTAGGCCACCTAGGAGCAAGCCTACTAACTATGGCTACACCTTC. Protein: CASRPPRSKPTNYGYTF.

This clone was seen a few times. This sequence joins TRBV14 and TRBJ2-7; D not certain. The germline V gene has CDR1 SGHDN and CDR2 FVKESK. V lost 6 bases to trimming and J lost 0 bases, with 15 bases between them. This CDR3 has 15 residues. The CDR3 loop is CASRENLRSSYEQYF. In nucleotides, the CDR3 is TGTGCCAGCAGGGAGAATCTTAGGAGCTCCTACGAGCAGTACTTC.

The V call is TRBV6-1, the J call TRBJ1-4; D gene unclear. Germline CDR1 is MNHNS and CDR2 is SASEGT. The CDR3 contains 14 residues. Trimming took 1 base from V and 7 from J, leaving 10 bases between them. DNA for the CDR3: TGTGCCAGCAGTGAAGGAGGGTGGGCTGAAAAACTGTTTTTT. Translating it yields CASSEGGWAEKLFF.

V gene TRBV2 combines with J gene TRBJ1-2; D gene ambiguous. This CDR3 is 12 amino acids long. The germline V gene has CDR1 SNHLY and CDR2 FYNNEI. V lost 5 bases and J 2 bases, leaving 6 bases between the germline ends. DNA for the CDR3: TGTGCCAGCAGTCTGGAGAACTATGGCTACACCTTC. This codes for CASSLENYGYTF.

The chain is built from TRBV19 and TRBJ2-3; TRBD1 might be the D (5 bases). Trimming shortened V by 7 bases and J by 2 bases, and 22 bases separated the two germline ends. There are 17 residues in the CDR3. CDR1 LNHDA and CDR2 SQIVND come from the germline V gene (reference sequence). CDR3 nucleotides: TGTGCCAGTACTCCCCAGGACACACTTCAATTCACAGATACGCAGTATTTT. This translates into CASTPQDTLQFTDTQYF.

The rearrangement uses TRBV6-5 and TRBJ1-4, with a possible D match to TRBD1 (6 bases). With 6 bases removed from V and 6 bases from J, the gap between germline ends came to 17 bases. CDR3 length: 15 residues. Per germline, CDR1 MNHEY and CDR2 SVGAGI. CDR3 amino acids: CASRYTGTSDEKLFF. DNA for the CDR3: TGTGCCAGCAGGTATACCGGGACAAGTGATGAAAAACTGTTTTTT.

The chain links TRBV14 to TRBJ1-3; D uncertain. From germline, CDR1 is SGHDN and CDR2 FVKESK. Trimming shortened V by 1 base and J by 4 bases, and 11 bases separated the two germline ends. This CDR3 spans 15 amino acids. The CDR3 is CASSQGSGVGNTIYF. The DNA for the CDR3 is TGTGCCAGCAGCCAAGGGTCCGGGGTCGGAAACACCATATATTTT.

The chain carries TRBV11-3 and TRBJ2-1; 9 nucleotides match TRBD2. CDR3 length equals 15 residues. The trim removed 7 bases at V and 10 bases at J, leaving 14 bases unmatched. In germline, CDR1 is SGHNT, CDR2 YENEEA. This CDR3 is CASTPGGAGGYEQFF. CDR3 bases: TGTGCCAGCACCCCCGGGGGAGCGGGAGGATACGAGCAGTTCTTC.

Here the CDR3 DNA reads TGCGCCAGCAGCCGAGGACTGAAGAATGAAAAACTGTTTTTT. This codes for CASSRGLKNEKLFF. The rearrangement joins TRBV5-1 to TRBJ1-4; D gene unclear. Trimming removed 4 bases from V and 5 bases from J, with 12 bases in between. CDR1 and CDR2 (germline): SGHRS, YFSETQ. The CDR3 contains 14 residues.

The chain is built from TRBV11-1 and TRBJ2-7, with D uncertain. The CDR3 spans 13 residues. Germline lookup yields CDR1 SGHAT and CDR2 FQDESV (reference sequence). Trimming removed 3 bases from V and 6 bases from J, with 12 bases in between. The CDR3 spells CASSLSSVAEQYF. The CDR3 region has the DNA TGTGCCAGCAGCTTGAGCAGTGTAGCCGAGCAGTACTTC. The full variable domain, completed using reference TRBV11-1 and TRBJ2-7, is EAEVAQSPRYKITEKSQAVAFWCDPISGHATLYWYRQILGQGPELLVQFQDESVVDDSQLPKDRFSAERLKGVDSTLKIQPAELGDSAMYLCASSLSSVAEQYFGPGTRLTVT.

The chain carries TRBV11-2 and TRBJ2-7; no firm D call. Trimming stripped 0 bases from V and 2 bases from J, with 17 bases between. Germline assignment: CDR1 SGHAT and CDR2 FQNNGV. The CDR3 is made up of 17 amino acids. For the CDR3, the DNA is TGTGCCAGCAGCTTAGATAATGGGCAGGTTATCACCTACGAGCAGTACTTC. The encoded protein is CASSLDNGQVITYEQYF.

CDR3 sequence (DNA): TGCGCCAGCAGCTTGGGGCTCGGTGGGGCTGTAAATGAGCAGTTCTTC. This sequence encodes CASSLGLGGAVNEQFF. This chain links TRBV5-1 with TRBJ2-1, with a weak D call TRBD1 (5 bases). The germline V and J ends were trimmed by 0 bases and 7 bases, with 17 bases remaining between them. This CDR3 comprises 16 residues. Germline loops: CDR1 SGHRS, CDR2 YFSETQ. Together with reference TRBV5-1 and TRBJ2-1, the CDR3 gives the full variable domain: KAGVTQTPRYLIKTRGQQVTLSCSPISGHRSVSWYQQTPGQGLQFLFEYFSETQRNKGNFPGRFSGRQFSNSRSEMNVSTLELGDSALYLCASSLGLGGAVNEQFFGPGTRLTVL.

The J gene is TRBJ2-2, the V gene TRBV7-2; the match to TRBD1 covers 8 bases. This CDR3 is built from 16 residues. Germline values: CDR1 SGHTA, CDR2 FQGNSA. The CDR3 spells CATTGQGVSNTGELFF. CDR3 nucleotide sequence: TGTGCTACCACCGGACAGGGAGTATCGAACACCGGGGAGCTGTTTTTT.

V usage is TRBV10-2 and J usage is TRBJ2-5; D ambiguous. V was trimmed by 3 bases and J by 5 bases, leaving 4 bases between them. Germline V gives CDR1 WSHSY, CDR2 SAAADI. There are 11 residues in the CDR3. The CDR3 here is CASSERETQYF. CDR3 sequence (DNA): TGCGCCAGCAGTGAACGGGAGACCCAGTACTTC.

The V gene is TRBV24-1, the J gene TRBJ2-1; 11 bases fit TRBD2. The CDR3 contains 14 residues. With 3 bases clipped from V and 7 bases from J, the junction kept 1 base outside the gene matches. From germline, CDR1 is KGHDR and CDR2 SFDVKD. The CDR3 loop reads CATSDRLAGNEQFF. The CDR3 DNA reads TGTGCCACCAGTGATAGACTAGCGGGGAATGAGCAGTTCTTC.

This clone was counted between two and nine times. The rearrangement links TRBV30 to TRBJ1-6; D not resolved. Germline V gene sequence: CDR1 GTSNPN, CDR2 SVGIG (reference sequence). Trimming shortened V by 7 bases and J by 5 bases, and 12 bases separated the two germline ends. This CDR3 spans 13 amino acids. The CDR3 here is CASGSFNNSPLHF. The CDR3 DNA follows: TGTGCCTCGGGGAGCTTCAATAATTCACCCCTCCACTTT.

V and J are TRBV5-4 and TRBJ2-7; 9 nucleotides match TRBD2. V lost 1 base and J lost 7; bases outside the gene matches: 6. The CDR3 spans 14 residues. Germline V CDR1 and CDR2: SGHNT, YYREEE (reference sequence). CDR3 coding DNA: TGTGCCAGCAGCTTGATAGCGGGAGCGGATGAGCAGTACTTC. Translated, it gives CASSLIAGADEQYF.

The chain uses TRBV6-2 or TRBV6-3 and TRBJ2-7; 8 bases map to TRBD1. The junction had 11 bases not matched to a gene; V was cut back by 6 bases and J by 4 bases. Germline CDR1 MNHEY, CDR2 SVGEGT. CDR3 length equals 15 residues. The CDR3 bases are TGTGCCAGCAGCCTCGGACAGGGAGGAGGGTACGAGCAGTACTTC. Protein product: CASSLGQGGGYEQYF.

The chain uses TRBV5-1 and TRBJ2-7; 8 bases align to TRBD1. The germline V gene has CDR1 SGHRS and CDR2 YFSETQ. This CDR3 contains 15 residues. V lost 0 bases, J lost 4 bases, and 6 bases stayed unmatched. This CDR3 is CASSLGQGKGYEQYF. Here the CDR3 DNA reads TGCGCCAGCAGCTTGGGACAGGGGAAGGGGTACGAGCAGTACTTC.

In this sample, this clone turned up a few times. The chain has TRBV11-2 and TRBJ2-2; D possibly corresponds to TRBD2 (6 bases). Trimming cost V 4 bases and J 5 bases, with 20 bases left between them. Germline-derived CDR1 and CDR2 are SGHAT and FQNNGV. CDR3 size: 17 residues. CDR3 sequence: CASSSILALGRTGELFF. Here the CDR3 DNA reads TGTGCCAGCAGCTCCATCCTAGCGCTTGGGCGGACCGGGGAGCTGTTTTTT.

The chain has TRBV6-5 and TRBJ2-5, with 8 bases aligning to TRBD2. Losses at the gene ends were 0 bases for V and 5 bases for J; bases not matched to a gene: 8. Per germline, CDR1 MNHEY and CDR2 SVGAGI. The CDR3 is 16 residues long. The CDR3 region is CASSYSGGGPRETQYF. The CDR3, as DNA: TGTGCCAGCAGTTACTCCGGGGGGGGGCCCCGGGAGACCCAGTACTTC.

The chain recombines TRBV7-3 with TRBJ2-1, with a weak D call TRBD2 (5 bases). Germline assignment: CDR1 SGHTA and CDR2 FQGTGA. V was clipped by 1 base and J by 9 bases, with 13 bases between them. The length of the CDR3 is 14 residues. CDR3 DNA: TGTGCCAGCAGCTTAAATGAGGGTGGCGGTGAGCAGTTCTTC. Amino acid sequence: CASSLNEGGGEQFF.